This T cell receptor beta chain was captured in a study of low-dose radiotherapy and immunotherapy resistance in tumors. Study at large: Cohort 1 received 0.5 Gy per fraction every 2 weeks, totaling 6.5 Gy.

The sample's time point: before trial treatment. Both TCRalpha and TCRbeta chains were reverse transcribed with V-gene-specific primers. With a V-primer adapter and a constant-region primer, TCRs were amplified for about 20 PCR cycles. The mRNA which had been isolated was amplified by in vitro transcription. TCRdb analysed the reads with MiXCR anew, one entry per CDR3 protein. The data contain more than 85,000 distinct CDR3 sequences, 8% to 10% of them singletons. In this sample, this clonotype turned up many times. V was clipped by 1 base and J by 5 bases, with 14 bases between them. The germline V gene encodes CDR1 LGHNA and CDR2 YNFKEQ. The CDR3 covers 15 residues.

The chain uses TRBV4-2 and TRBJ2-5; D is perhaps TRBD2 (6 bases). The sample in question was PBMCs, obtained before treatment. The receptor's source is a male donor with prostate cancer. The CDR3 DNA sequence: TGTGCCAGCAGCCAAGGGGAGGAGGGGAGGGAGACCCAGTACTTC. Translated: CASSQGEEGRETQYF.